The entry below describes one TCR beta chain. The antigen is not known. This specimen comes from a study of cytomegalovirus exposure and HLA in healthy donors. Study results and limitations: The listing of roughly 160 TCR beta chains classed them as cytomegalovirus-associated. Serostatus for CMV was the only available immune exposure information.

The PCR had 60 Vbeta and 13 Jbeta primers. Sequencing used immunoSEQ multiplex PCR; TCRdb keeps in-frame clones, though not all of them. The table has roughly 190,000 clones, around 67% seen once. V gave up 6 bases and J gave up 2 bases; unmatched junction bases: 7. CDR1 is MNHEY and CDR2 is SMNVEV in the germline V gene (reference sequence). The CDR3 loop spans 16 amino acids. Sequencing was performed on PBMCs. The clonotype originates from a woman aged 30 to 39 in good health and CMV-seropositive. The gene calls are TRBV27 and TRBJ2-3; TRBD2 matches 11 bases. CDR3 loop: CASRRTSGGYTDTQYF. As DNA, the CDR3 is TGTGCCAGCAGACGTACTAGCGGGGGATACACAGATACGCAGTATTTT.